The 4 T cell receptor beta chains in this list originate from one sample, sequenced in a study of T cells in Graves' hyperthyroidism and ophthalmopathy. Amplification targeted TCR beta CDR3 regions from RNA transcripts. Using the HTBI primer set, a first-round RT-PCR was run on the TCR CDR3. Each CDR3 protein gets one entry after TCRdb re-called the multiplex PCR reads with MiXCR. Of about 250,000 distinct CDR3 sequences listed, roughly 20% were seen once; the top ten hold about 60%. The sequenced material came from blood. Receptors originate from a man younger than 45 with Graves' ophthalmopathy.

Here the CDR3 reads CASSGRASRETQYF. DNA of the CDR3: TGTGCCAGTAGCGGCCGGGCCAGTCGGGAGACCCAGTACTTC. The gene calls are TRBV19 and TRBJ2-5; D ambiguous. The V gene lost 6 bases and the J gene lost 5 bases, with 16 bases spanning the gap. Germline V gene sequence: CDR1 LNHDA, CDR2 SQIVND (reference sequence). The CDR3 extends over 14 amino acids. Supplemented by reference TRBV19 and TRBJ2-5, the full variable domain reads DGGITQSPKYLFRKEGQNVTLSCEQNLNHDAMYWYRQDPGQGLRLIYYSQIVNDFQKGDIAEGYSVSREKKESFPLTVTSAQKNPTAFYLCASSGRASRETQYFGPGTRLLVL.

This clonotype appeared many times. This chain joins TRBV11-2 and TRBJ2-7; D remains ambiguous. The germline V gene encodes CDR1 SGHAT and CDR2 FQNNGV. Trimming stripped 3 bases from V and 6 bases from J, with 9 bases between. This CDR3 has 12 amino acids. CDR3 sequence reads: CASSFPPGEQYF. Here the CDR3 DNA reads TGTGCCAGCAGCTTCCCGCCCGGCGAGCAGTACTTC. Together with reference TRBV11-2 and TRBJ2-7, the CDR3 gives the full variable domain: EAGVAQSPRYKIIEKRQSVAFWCNPISGHATLYWYQQILGQGPKLLIQFQNNGVVDDSQLPKDRFSAERLKGVDSTLKIQPAKLEDSAVYLCASSFPPGEQYFGPGTRLTVT.

This clonotype has just a few counts. The V and J genes are TRBV18 and TRBJ2-7; 9 nucleotides line up with TRBD2. Germline CDR1 is KGHSH and CDR2 is LQKENI. After removal of 4 bases from V and 7 bases from J, the junction contained 11 bases not matched to a gene. The CDR3 is 15 residues long. CDR3 in DNA: TGTGCCAGCTCACTAAGACTAGCGGAGGTGGGGGAGCAGTACTTC. Translating it yields CASSLRLAEVGEQYF.

A few counts support this clonotype. The chain employs TRBV12-3 or TRBV12-4 and TRBJ2-1; 10 nucleotides align to TRBD2. The V and J ends lost 6 bases and 4 bases, in that order; junction bases with no gene match: 6. The CDR3 contains 15 residues. The CDR3 nucleotides read TGTGCCAGCAGGGTAGCGGGAGGTATTTACAATGAGCAGTTCTTC. Its protein product is CASRVAGGIYNEQFF.